The 32 T cell receptor beta chains presented below share a single source sample, sequenced in a study of early T cells in non-severe SARS-CoV-2 infection. TCRdb reprocessed the 5' RACE reads via MiXCR and lists one record per CDR3 protein. Of around 40,000 distinct CDR3 sequences in the sample, approximately 11% were seen once. The specimen was whole blood. These receptors originate from an adult who was a healthcare worker with PCR-confirmed SARS-CoV-2 infection or an uninfected control (not recorded which).

This clonotype has a count of ten or more. The CDR3 nucleotides are TGTGCCAGCAGCACAATTAGCTCCTACAATGAGCAGTTCTTC. Its protein product is CASSTISSYNEQFF. This chain joins TRBV7-2 and TRBJ2-1; D gene unclear. The length of the CDR3 is 14 residues. Trimming left V 5 bases short and J 0 bases short, with 8 bases between. Germline V gives CDR1 SGHTA, CDR2 FQGNSA.

This clonotype was detected only a few times. The genes are TRBV12-3 or TRBV12-4 and TRBJ2-1, with D hard to call. Trimming pared 7 bases from V and 0 bases from J, leaving 10 bases between. This CDR3 contains 14 residues. The DNA for the CDR3 is TGTGCCAGCACTACAGCTGCCTCCTACAATGAGCAGTTCTTC. It encodes CASTTAASYNEQFF.

This clonotype was seen many times. V usage is TRBV5-1 and J usage is TRBJ2-1, with D possibly being TRBD2 (6 bases). The CDR3 length is 14 residues. CDR1 is SGHRS and CDR2 is YFSETQ in the germline V gene. Trimming took 4 bases from V and 4 from J, leaving 12 bases between them. The CDR3 coding sequence is TGCGCCAGCAGCCCAGCGGGCTTTTACAATGAGCAGTTCTTC. Protein sequence: CASSPAGFYNEQFF.

This chain connects TRBV10-3 to TRBJ2-7; 9 bases agree with TRBD1. This CDR3 is 13 amino acids long. Germline V lookup: CDR1 ENHRY, CDR2 SYGVKD. V lost 11 bases and J lost 5; bases outside the gene matches: 10. The CDR3 loop is CAVQRDRVDEQYF. As DNA, the CDR3 is TGTGCCGTCCAAAGGGACAGGGTTGACGAGCAGTACTTC.

This clonotype was seen a few times. J is TRBJ1-5 and V is TRBV27, with D tentatively TRBD1 (5 bases). From germline, CDR1 is MNHEY and CDR2 SMNVEV (reference sequence). With 0 bases removed from V and 7 bases from J, the gap between germline ends came to 10 bases. The CDR3 runs to 14 residues. CDR3 sequence: CASSLSGTGQPQHF. The CDR3 nucleotides read TGTGCCAGCAGTTTATCAGGGACGGGACAGCCCCAGCATTTT.

This clonotype was seen many times. This chain joins TRBV20-1 and TRBJ2-6; D not resolved. The CDR3 consists of 16 residues. V lost 0 bases and J 2 bases, leaving 11 bases between the germline ends. Germline CDR1 is DFQATT and CDR2 is SNEGSKA (reference sequence). The CDR3 bases are TGCAGTGCTAGAGATTTCCGAAGGGCTGGGGCCAACGTCCTGACTTTC. Translating it yields CSARDFRRAGANVLTF.

This clonotype was counted a few times. The gene calls are TRBV20-1 and TRBJ1-2; 7 nucleotides match TRBD1. The V and J ends lost 0 bases and 4 bases, in that order; junction bases with no gene match: 11. Looked up from germline, CDR1 is DFQATT and CDR2 is SNEGSKA (reference sequence). The CDR3 is made up of 16 amino acids. The CDR3 region is CSARDQGQEPSYGYTF. In DNA, the CDR3 is TGCAGTGCTAGAGACCAAGGACAGGAGCCATCCTATGGCTACACCTTC.

The chain employs TRBV10-2 and TRBJ2-7; no firm D call. Germline CDR1 reads WSHSY; CDR2 reads SAAADI. The germline V and J ends were trimmed by 7 bases and 1 base, with 8 bases remaining between them. The CDR3 length is 12 residues. The CDR3 region is CASIGQSYEQYF. Here the CDR3 DNA reads TGCGCCAGCATTGGTCAGTCCTACGAGCAGTACTTC.

The V call is TRBV5-4, the J call TRBJ2-3; possible D gene TRBD1, 6 bases. The CDR3 has 18 residues. With 1 base removed from V and 0 bases from J, the gap between germline ends came to 18 bases. Germline V gene sequence: CDR1 SGHNT, CDR2 YYREEE (reference sequence). As DNA, the CDR3 is TGTGCCAGCAGCTTGAACAGGGTCATTTCACTTAGCACAGATACGCAGTATTTT. It yields the protein CASSLNRVISLSTDTQYF.

Ten or more counts support this clonotype. The V gene is TRBV9, the J gene TRBJ1-2, with a tentative D call TRBD1 (5 bases). The CDR3 runs to 13 residues. V dropped 6 bases and J dropped 8 bases, with 17 bases sitting between them. The V gene's germline CDR1 is SGDLS and CDR2 YYNGEE. The CDR3 DNA follows: TGTGCCAGCACCAGGGATGAGGTCTCGGGCTACACCTTC. It translates to CASTRDEVSGYTF.

This clonotype was seen repeatedly, ten times or more. The chain uses TRBV6-2 or TRBV6-3 and TRBJ2-6; the D gene is possibly TRBD2 (6 bases). Trimming shortened V by 7 bases and J by 6 bases, and 22 bases separated the two germline ends. Germline V gene data show CDR1 as MNHEY and CDR2 as SVGEGT. CDR3 length: 17 amino acids. Here the CDR3 reads CASTLGSDGGLANVLTF. The CDR3 coding sequence is TGTGCCAGCACCCTTGGGTCGGACGGAGGGTTGGCCAACGTCCTGACTTTC.

A note on this clonotype: This could be a read error, since a much larger clone is one nucleotide away. The chain uses TRBV3-1 and TRBJ1-1, with D maybe TRBD1 (5 bases). The CDR3 contains 14 residues. Germline V gene lookup returns CDR1 LGHDT and CDR2 YNNKEL (reference sequence). Here the CDR3 reads CVSSPTEPNTEAFF. The CDR3 nucleotides read TGTGTCAGCAGCCCGACAGAACCGAACACTGAAGCTTTCTTT.

This clonotype showed up just a few times. This chain uses TRBV9 with TRBJ1-1; TRBD1 matches at 7 bases. The CDR3 length is 16 residues. Germline V gene lookup returns CDR1 SGDLS and CDR2 YYNGEE. V shed 3 bases, J shed 0 bases, and the junction held 8 bases outside the gene matches. The CDR3 loop reads CASSEQTGRMNTEAFF. DNA for the CDR3: TGTGCCAGCAGCGAACAGACAGGGAGGATGAACACTGAAGCTTTCTTT.

This clonotype was detected many times. V is TRBV18 and J is TRBJ2-6; no clear D gene. CDR3 length: 15 amino acids. Trimming removed 2 bases from V and 1 base from J, with 6 bases in between. CDR1 and CDR2 (germline): KGHSH, LQKENI. The CDR3 DNA sequence: TGTGCCAGCTCACCAGACAAGTCTGGGGCCAACGTCCTGACTTTC. It translates to CASSPDKSGANVLTF.

This clonotype was detected many times. The chain recombines TRBV7-2 with TRBJ2-1, with 11 bases that match TRBD1. The CDR3 spans 15 residues. Germline assignment: CDR1 SGHTA and CDR2 FQGNSA. V lost 5 bases, J lost 5 bases, and 5 bases stayed unmatched. This CDR3 is CASSTRTGGHNEQFF. The CDR3 nucleotides read TGTGCCAGCAGCACCAGGACAGGGGGCCACAATGAGCAGTTCTTC.

In DNA form, the CDR3 reads TGTGCCAGCAGCCAAGGGGTTTTCTCACCCCTCCACTTT. Protein product: CASSQGVFSPLHF. The chain combines TRBV6-4 with TRBJ1-6, with D possibly matching TRBD1 (5 bases). CDR3 length: 13 residues. V lost 6 bases and J lost 10, with 13 bases in between. The germline CDR1 and CDR2 sequences are MRHNA and SNTAGT.

This clonotype occurred a few times. The J gene is TRBJ2-5, the V gene TRBV24-1; D possibly matches TRBD1 or TRBD2 (5 bases each). V shed 4 bases and J shed 1 base, with 9 bases lying between them. The CDR3 extends over 14 amino acids. Germline CDR1 is KGHDR and CDR2 is SFDVKD. The CDR3 nucleotides read TGTGCCACCAGTGAACCGGGACCCCAAGAGACCCAGTACTTC. It translates to CATSEPGPQETQYF.

This clonotype was found a few times. This rearrangement joins TRBV6-6 to TRBJ1-1; D is ambiguous. V was clipped by 6 bases and J by 3 bases, with 23 bases between them. In germline, CDR1 is MNHNY, CDR2 SVGAGI (reference sequence). The CDR3 consists of 17 residues. CDR3 region: CASRGRGPLSQDTEAFF. The CDR3, as DNA: TGTGCCAGCAGAGGAAGAGGCCCTTTGTCGCAGGACACTGAAGCTTTCTTT.

This chain links TRBV18 with TRBJ2-7; D perhaps matches TRBD1 (5 bases). This CDR3 is 13 amino acids long. The germline V and J ends were trimmed by 2 bases and 2 bases, with 7 bases remaining between them. The germline V gene encodes CDR1 KGHSH and CDR2 LQKENI. DNA of the CDR3: TGTGCCAGCTCACCAGGGGCCCCCTACGAGCAGTACTTC. Translation gives CASSPGAPYEQYF.

This clonotype occurred many times. Relative to the germline gene, one junction end is altered; a read error may explain this. The V gene is TRBV7-2, the J gene TRBJ2-7; 7 nucleotides match TRBD2. Germline V gene sequence: CDR1 SGHTA, CDR2 FQGNSA. The CDR3 is 15 amino acids. CDR3 in amino acids: CASRLAREDTYEQYF. For the CDR3, the DNA is TGTGCCAGCCGCTTGGCCCGGGAGGACACCTACGAGCAGTACTTC.

The chain is built from TRBV7-9 and TRBJ2-3, with D uncertain. The ends were cut back, 8 bases at V and 2 bases at J, with 5 bases in the middle. The germline V gene has CDR1 SEHNR and CDR2 FQNEAQ (reference sequence). The CDR3 consists of 11 residues. The CDR3 DNA sequence: TGTGCCAGCCGGAACACAGATACGCAGTATTTT. This sequence encodes CASRNTDTQYF.

The chain links TRBV29-1 to TRBJ2-7; a possible D gene is TRBD1 (6 bases). Germline CDR1 is SQVTM and CDR2 is ANQGSEA. The V gene lost 6 bases and the J gene lost 3 bases, with 9 bases spanning the gap. The CDR3 totals 11 residues. The CDR3 DNA reads as TGCAGCGTGGGACACAACTACGAGCAGTACTTC. Residues: CSVGHNYEQYF.

This chain joins TRBV6-2 or TRBV6-3 and TRBJ2-7; possibly TRBD1 for D (5 bases). Germline values: CDR1 MNHEY, CDR2 SVGEGT. This CDR3 has 16 amino acids. Trimming left V 0 bases short and J 0 bases short, with 12 bases between. CDR3 residues: CASSYSPSDISYEQYF. CDR3 DNA: TGTGCCAGCAGTTACTCTCCGTCGGACATCTCCTACGAGCAGTACTTC.

This clonotype occurred many times. The J gene is TRBJ2-1, the V gene TRBV11-3; 7 nucleotides align to TRBD2. V lost 2 bases and J lost 8; bases outside the gene matches: 15. Germline CDR1 SGHNT, CDR2 YENEEA. CDR3 length: 17 amino acids. The CDR3 coding sequence is TGTGCCAGCAGCTTACGGGGGGTGGGACGACGACCGGATGAGCAGTTCTTC. It yields the protein CASSLRGVGRRPDEQFF.

The genes are TRBV29-1 and TRBJ1-1; tentative D call: TRBD1 (6 bases). Deletions cut 4 bases from V and 11 bases from J, with 14 bases between. The germline V gene has CDR1 SQVTM and CDR2 ANQGSEA. The CDR3 runs to 11 residues. The CDR3 DNA follows: TGCAGCGTTGCGGCAGGGGCGGGGGCTTTCTTT. It is translated as CSVAAGAGAFF.

This clonotype was detected many times. The rearrangement uses TRBV5-1 and TRBJ1-6; D gene unclear. V was clipped by 0 bases and J by 10 bases, with 14 bases between them. Germline CDR1 SGHRS, CDR2 YFSETQ. CDR3 length: 15 amino acids. Written as DNA, the CDR3 is TGCGCCAGCAGCTTGGGTGGCCCCCCGGCCTCACCCCTCCACTTT. This encodes CASSLGGPPASPLHF.

The chain employs TRBV29-1 and TRBJ1-5; D is ambiguous. The V gene lost 4 bases and the J gene lost 5 bases, with 12 bases spanning the gap. The CDR3 covers 13 residues. The germline CDR1 and CDR2 sequences are SQVTM and ANQGSEA. The CDR3 sequence: CSVVSSSDQPQHF. Written as DNA, the CDR3 is TGCAGCGTTGTGTCCTCCAGCGATCAGCCCCAGCATTTT.

This CDR3 is CASSGPGTPNSPLHF. The CDR3 DNA reads TGTGCCAGCAGTGGCCCCGGGACCCCGAATTCACCCCTCCACTTT. The chain links TRBV6-6 to TRBJ1-6; possibly TRBD1 for D (5 bases). The V end was cut by 5 bases, the J end by 7 bases, with 15 bases between. This CDR3 region has 15 residues. Germline CDR1 and CDR2: MNHNY and SVGAGI (reference sequence).

This chain links TRBV2 with TRBJ1-5; no clear D gene. The germline V and J ends were trimmed by 3 bases and 4 bases, with 4 bases remaining between them. The CDR3 sequence is 12 residues long. Germline lookup yields CDR1 SNHLY and CDR2 FYNNEI. CDR3 in DNA: TGTGCCAGCAGTGATCGGAATCAGCCCCAGCATTTT. Translating it yields CASSDRNQPQHF.

In this sample, this clonotype turned up many times. CDR3 loop: CSATLTTSGTDTQYF. The CDR3 bases are TGCAGTGCCACGCTGACCACTAGCGGCACAGATACGCAGTATTTT. This chain links TRBV20-1 with TRBJ2-3; TRBD2 matches at 7 bases. With 6 bases clipped from V and 1 base from J, the junction kept 10 bases outside the gene matches. CDR1 and CDR2 (germline): DFQATT, SNEGSKA (reference sequence). There are 15 residues in the CDR3.

The J gene is TRBJ2-5, the V gene TRBV2; 10 bases match TRBD2. V lost 6 bases, J lost 2 bases, and 21 bases stayed unmatched. The CDR3 loop spans 20 amino acids. Germline CDR1 reads SNHLY; CDR2 reads FYNNEI. In DNA, the CDR3 is TGTGCCAGCAGCGACCTACCCGGGACTAGCGCAACCGGAGGACAAGAGACCCAGTACTTC. Its translation is CASSDLPGTSATGGQETQYF.

The J gene is TRBJ2-2, the V gene TRBV7-2; D gene uncertain. Trimming stripped 2 bases from V and 6 bases from J, with 4 bases between. Germline CDR1 and CDR2: SGHTA and FQGNSA. The CDR3 runs to 12 residues. The CDR3 DNA follows: TGTGCCAGCAGCTTAAGGGCCGGGGAGCTGTTTTTT. Translating it yields CASSLRAGELFF.